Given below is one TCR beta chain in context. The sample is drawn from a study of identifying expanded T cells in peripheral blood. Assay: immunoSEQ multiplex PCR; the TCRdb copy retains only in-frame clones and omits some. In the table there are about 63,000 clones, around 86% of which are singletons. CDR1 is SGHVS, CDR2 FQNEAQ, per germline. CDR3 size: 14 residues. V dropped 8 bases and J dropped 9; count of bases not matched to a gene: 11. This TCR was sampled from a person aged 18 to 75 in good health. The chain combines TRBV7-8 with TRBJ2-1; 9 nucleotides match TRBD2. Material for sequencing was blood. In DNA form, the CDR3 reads TGTGCCAGCGGGCGCGCGGGAGGGCCCATTGAGCAGTTCTTC. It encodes CASGRAGGPIEQFF. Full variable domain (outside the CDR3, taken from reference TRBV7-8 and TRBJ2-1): GAGVSQSPRYKVAKRGQDVALRCDPISGHVSLFWYQQALGQGPEFLTYFQNEAQLDKSGLPSDRFFAERPEGSVSTLKIQRTQQEDSAVYLCASGRAGGPIEQFFGPGTRLTVL.